These 25 T cell receptor beta chains were sequenced from one sample in a study of cytomegalovirus exposure and HLA in healthy donors. The PCR had 60 Vbeta and 13 Jbeta primers. The method was immunoSEQ multiplex PCR; TCRdb's version includes in-frame clones alone and lacks a portion of them. The sample shows 140,000 or so clones, roughly 80% of them seen only once. Sequenced input: PBMCs. These receptor sequences come from a woman in her thirties or forties in good health and CMV-seropositive.

The gene calls are TRBV18 and TRBJ1-2; D may be TRBD1 (5 bases). From germline, CDR1 is KGHSH and CDR2 LQKENI. The CDR3 runs to 14 residues. V lost 3 bases and J 5 bases, leaving 13 bases between the germline ends. The CDR3 region is CASSPPGGFYGYTF. DNA of the CDR3: TGTGCCAGCTCACCCCCGGGGGGGTTTTATGGCTACACCTTC.

This clone appeared a single time. The rearrangement joins TRBV18 to TRBJ2-7; TRBD1 agrees at 9 bases. The CDR3 covers 16 residues. V dropped 3 bases and J dropped 7; count of bases not matched to a gene: 13. Germline V lookup: CDR1 KGHSH, CDR2 LQKENI. CDR3 bases: TGTGCCAGCTCACCCAGACCGGGACAGGGCTCTGGTGAGCAGTACTTC. Translation gives CASSPRPGQGSGEQYF.

CDR3 in amino acids: CASSPGDTSTGELFF. Written as DNA, the CDR3 is TGTGCCAGCAGCCCCGGGGACACTTCCACCGGGGAGCTGTTTTTT. The chain carries TRBV7-9 and TRBJ2-2, with D tentatively TRBD1 (6 bases). From germline, CDR1 is SEHNR and CDR2 FQNEAQ (reference sequence). With 5 bases removed from V and 4 bases from J, the gap between germline ends came to 14 bases. This CDR3 contains 15 residues.

This chain connects TRBV28 to TRBJ1-4; the D gene is possibly TRBD1 (6 bases). Germline CDR1 is MDHEN and CDR2 is SYDVKM. The CDR3 runs to 17 residues. V lost 5 bases to trimming and J lost 0 bases, with 16 bases between them. This chain's CDR3 is CASSPLRQDPTNEKLFF. In nucleotides, the CDR3 is TGTGCCAGCAGTCCTTTAAGACAGGATCCAACTAATGAAAAACTGTTTTTT. The whole variable domain, filled in from reference TRBV28 and TRBJ1-4, reads DVKVTQSSRYLVKRTGEKVFLECVQDMDHENMFWYRQDPGLGLRLIYFSYDVKMKEKGDIPEGYSVSREKKERFSLILESASTNQTSMYLCASSPLRQDPTNEKLFFGSGTQLSVL.

This chain uses TRBV7-2 with TRBJ1-1; D perhaps matches TRBD1 (6 bases). V was cut by 1 base and J by 8 bases, with 11 bases left in between. The germline V gene has CDR1 SGHTA and CDR2 FQGNSA. The CDR3 has 13 amino acids. This CDR3 reads CASSLVQGKEAFF. CDR3 coding DNA: TGTGCCAGCAGCTTAGTACAGGGCAAGGAAGCTTTCTTT.

The chain is built from TRBV11-2 and TRBJ2-1; 7 nucleotides agree with TRBD1. V shed 5 bases, J shed 7 bases, and the junction held 11 bases outside the gene matches. Germline CDR1 reads SGHAT; CDR2 reads FQNNGV. CDR3 length equals 15 residues. The CDR3 is CASSTYRGLGNEQFF. The CDR3 DNA reads as TGTGCCAGCAGCACCTACAGGGGATTGGGAAATGAGCAGTTCTTC.

The chain uses TRBV2 and TRBJ2-1; TRBD1 is a possible D gene (6 bases). This CDR3 is built from 15 residues. V was clipped by 4 bases and J by 0 bases, with 10 bases between them. In germline, CDR1 is SNHLY, CDR2 FYNNEI. The CDR3 region has the DNA TGTGCCAGCAGTGCTGGCAGGGGCTCCTACAATGAGCAGTTCTTC. It yields the protein CASSAGRGSYNEQFF.

This clone was counted a few times. At one end, the junction sequence differs from germline, possibly due to a read error. The V call is TRBV7-9, the J call TRBJ2-7; 7 bases match TRBD1. The CDR3 runs 15 residues. Germline loops: CDR1 SEHNR, CDR2 FQNEAQ (reference sequence). CDR3 bases: TGTTCCAGCAGCCAAGGGGGCGACTACTCCTACGAGCAGTACTTC. Encoded protein: CSSSQGGDYSYEQYF.

The table lists this clone with a count of one. The rearrangement uses TRBV5-4 and TRBJ2-7, with 8 nucleotides matching TRBD2. V lost 5 bases and J lost 5; bases outside the gene matches: 15. Germline V gene data show CDR1 as SGHNT and CDR2 as YYREEE (reference sequence). The CDR3 covers 16 residues. The CDR3 nucleotides are TGTGCCAGCAGTTCAGAACAAATAGCGGGATCCCACGAGCAGTACTTC. It codes for CASSSEQIAGSHEQYF.

The rearrangement uses TRBV5-1 and TRBJ2-1, with 15 bases lining up with TRBD2. Germline values: CDR1 SGHRS, CDR2 YFSETQ. CDR3 length equals 14 residues. V dropped 4 bases and J dropped 9; count of bases not matched to a gene: 2. CDR3 region: CASSTGLAGGEQFF. CDR3 sequence (DNA): TGCGCCAGCAGCACGGGACTAGCGGGAGGTGAGCAGTTCTTC.

The gene calls are TRBV7-9 and TRBJ2-6, with 7 nucleotides matching TRBD2. Germline values: CDR1 SEHNR, CDR2 FQNEAQ (reference sequence). With 1 base clipped from V and 2 bases from J, the junction kept 11 bases outside the gene matches. CDR3 length: 19 amino acids. The CDR3 DNA is TGTGCCAGCAGCTTAGAAGGAGCGGGGATGATAACTGGGGCCAACGTCCTGACTTTC. Amino acids: CASSLEGAGMITGANVLTF. Full variable domain (remainder filled in from reference TRBV7-9 and TRBJ2-6): DTGVSQNPRHKITKRGQNVTFRCDPISEHNRLYWYRQTLGQGPEFLTYFQNEAQLEKSRLLSDRFSAERPKGSFSTLEIQRTEQGDSAMYLCASSLEGAGMITGANVLTFGAGSRLTVL.

This chain connects TRBV28 to TRBJ1-5; 7 bases match TRBD1. The CDR3 is 15 residues long. The junction had 11 bases not matched to a gene; V was cut back by 11 bases and J by 1 base. The germline V gene has CDR1 MDHEN and CDR2 SYDVKM. The DNA of the CDR3 is TGTGCCGCCCGGAGGGGGCTCAACAGCAATCAGCCCCAGCATTTT. Amino acids: CAARRGLNSNQPQHF.

About this clone: The same CDR3 is also encoded by other DNA sequences in this sample. The DNA of the CDR3 is TGCAGCGTTGCGCTAGCGGGGGGGCGGGAGACCCAGTACTTC. Translating it yields CSVALAGGRETQYF. This chain joins TRBV29-1 and TRBJ2-5; 12 nucleotides match TRBD2. The trim removed 4 bases at V and 5 bases at J, leaving 5 bases unmatched. This CDR3 contains 14 residues. CDR1 and CDR2 from the germline V gene are SQVTM and ANQGSEA.

The chain links TRBV7-3 to TRBJ2-3; 8 nucleotides agree with TRBD2. Losses at the gene ends were 0 bases for V and 1 base for J; bases not matched to a gene: 0. Germline values: CDR1 SGHTA, CDR2 FQGTGA. CDR3 size: 15 residues. The chain's CDR3 is CASSLTSGGTDTQYF. The CDR3, as DNA: TGTGCCAGCAGCTTAACTAGCGGGGGCACAGATACGCAGTATTTT.

The V call is TRBV7-6, the J call TRBJ2-3; D is uncertain. Germline lookup yields CDR1 SGHVS and CDR2 FNYEAQ. There are 17 residues in the CDR3. The germline V and J ends were trimmed by 3 bases and 1 base, with 17 bases remaining between them. CDR3 sequence (DNA): TGTGCCAGCAGCTTGCCCGCCGGCGAGGTCCGCACAGATACGCAGTATTTT. It encodes CASSLPAGEVRTDTQYF.

This clone has a handful of counts. The rearrangement links TRBV27 to TRBJ2-7, with D possibly matching TRBD2 (6 bases). This CDR3 has 13 amino acids. The V gene's germline CDR1 is MNHEY and CDR2 SMNVEV (reference sequence). With 5 bases removed from V and 4 bases from J, the gap between germline ends came to 12 bases. CDR3 DNA sequence: TGTGCCAGCAGTCCCGGGAGTTGGTACGAGCAGTACTTC. It is translated as CASSPGSWYEQYF.

The gene calls are TRBV7-9 and TRBJ1-2; D is perhaps TRBD1 (6 bases). Germline assignment: CDR1 SEHNR and CDR2 FQNEAQ (reference sequence). V was clipped by 5 bases and J by 2 bases, with 15 bases between them. This CDR3 is built from 15 residues. CDR3 DNA: TGTGCCAGCAGCCCACTTAGGACAGCCAACTATGGCTACACCTTC. It yields the protein CASSPLRTANYGYTF.

This clone was recorded only once. This sequence joins TRBV9 and TRBJ2-7, with 11 bases aligning to TRBD1. The V and J ends lost 4 bases and 5 bases, in that order; junction bases with no gene match: 5. The CDR3 runs to 14 residues. Germline loops: CDR1 SGDLS, CDR2 YYNGEE. CDR3 in amino acids: CASSSRDRGDEQYF. In DNA form, the CDR3 reads TGTGCCAGCAGCTCCCGGGACAGGGGGGACGAGCAGTACTTC.

This chain connects TRBV9 to TRBJ2-5; the D gene is possibly TRBD2 (5 bases). The DNA end lines up better with TRBJ2-7; the J call may be wrong. The CDR3 sequence is 14 residues long. Germline V gene sequence: CDR1 SGDLS, CDR2 YYNGEE. The CDR3 loop reads CASSLAGDSYEQYF. The CDR3, as DNA: TGTGCCAGCAGCCTCGCCGGGGACTCCTACGAGCAGTACTTC.

The chain uses TRBV28 and TRBJ2-4; TRBD1 matches at 9 bases. Germline CDR1 is MDHEN and CDR2 is SYDVKM. V lost 5 bases, J lost 7 bases, and 9 bases stayed unmatched. This CDR3 is 15 amino acids long. The CDR3 protein is CASSPQQGAGNIQYF. As DNA, the CDR3 is TGTGCCAGCAGTCCCCAACAGGGGGCCGGGAACATTCAGTACTTC.

This clone appeared once. The J gene is TRBJ2-7, the V gene TRBV28; the match to TRBD1 covers 8 bases. Germline CDR1 MDHEN, CDR2 SYDVKM. This CDR3 is built from 14 residues. J gave up 0 bases and V 8 bases, and 6 bases lay outside the gene matches. CDR3 bases: TGTGCCAGCGAGGGCAGGGGGCCCTCCTACGAGCAGTACTTC. Its translation: CASEGRGPSYEQYF. Supplemented by reference TRBV28 and TRBJ2-7, the full variable domain reads DVKVTQSSRYLVKRTGEKVFLECVQDMDHENMFWYRQDPGLGLRLIYFSYDVKMKEKGDIPEGYSVSREKKERFSLILESASTNQTSMYLCASEGRGPSYEQYFGPGTRLTVT.

This clone was seen a few times. The V and J genes are TRBV14 and TRBJ2-5, with TRBD1 matching 9 bases. V was pared by 3 bases and J by 7 bases, with 9 bases of the junction left unmatched. The CDR3 covers 15 residues. Per the germline V gene, CDR1 is SGHDN and CDR2 is FVKESK. The CDR3 reads CASSQDRGPMGTQYF. CDR3 DNA sequence: TGTGCCAGCAGCCAGGACAGGGGCCCCATGGGGACCCAGTACTTC.

The V call is TRBV11-3, the J call TRBJ2-5, with 11 bases lining up with TRBD2. The better agreement between TRBJ2-7 and the DNA end casts doubt on the J call. The CDR3 loop spans 14 amino acids. In germline, CDR1 is SGHNT, CDR2 YENEEA. The CDR3 region has the DNA TGTGCCAGCAGCGGGACTAGCGGCTCCTACGAGCAGTACTTC. Amino acid sequence: CASSGTSGSYEQYF.

The gene calls are TRBV6-5 and TRBJ2-1; 7 bases are shared with TRBD2. The CDR3 covers 16 residues. V shed 0 bases, J shed 6 bases, and the junction held 8 bases outside the gene matches. The germline gives CDR1 MNHEY, CDR2 SVGAGI. The CDR3 spells CASSYSNPGGPNEQFF. CDR3 nucleotide sequence: TGTGCCAGCAGTTACTCAAACCCGGGAGGACCCAATGAGCAGTTCTTC.

The chain couples TRBV9 to TRBJ1-5; 8 bases line up with TRBD1. Trimming took 3 bases from V and 3 from J; bases not matched to a gene: 5. This CDR3 is built from 15 residues. Germline V gene lookup returns CDR1 SGDLS and CDR2 YYNGEE. The CDR3 loop is CASSATGAYNQPQHF. The CDR3 DNA reads as TGTGCCAGCAGCGCGACAGGGGCCTACAATCAGCCCCAGCATTTT. Filled out from reference TRBV9 and TRBJ1-5, the complete variable domain reads DSGVTQTPKHLITATGQRVTLRCSPRSGDLSVYWYQQSLDQGLQFLIQYYNGEERAKGNILERFSAQQFPDLHSELNLSSLELGDSALYFCASSATGAYNQPQHFGDGTRLSIL.